This record looks at one TCR beta chain sequence and its context. Per the germline V gene, CDR1 is SGHVS and CDR2 is FQNEAQ. The CDR3 runs 16 residues. These data belong to a study of blood T cells in healthy people across ages. Through a sample-barcoded 5' primer and a J-beta primer mix, a second PCR was run for roughly 7 to 12 cycles. Via MiXCR, TCRdb re-called the 5' RACE reads, giving one row per CDR3 protein. Of 910,000 or so distinct CDR3 sequences in the sample, about 53% were seen once. The specimen sequenced was blood. V gene TRBV7-8 combines with J gene TRBJ2-5; 14 bases map to TRBD2. With the DNA end fitting TRBJ2-7 better, the J assignment may be wrong. The source is a woman between 55 and 75 years old in good health. The CDR3 nucleotides read TGTGCCAGCAGCCCTCGGACTAGCGGGAGGACCTACGAGCAGTACTTC. Amino acid sequence: CASSPRTSGRTYEQYF.